The clone carrying this TCR beta chain was found many times. Each CDR3 protein is one row after TCRdb ran MiXCR on the 5' RACE reads. The sample has 32,000 or so distinct CDR3 sequences; 25% to 30% are singletons. Germline V gene lookup returns CDR1 SGHVS and CDR2 FQNEAQ. The CDR3 consists of 14 residues. J was trimmed by 8 bases and V by 5 bases; bases with no gene match: 8. Cells sorted as Tregs were CD4+, CD25+ and CD127-/low. The chain combines TRBV7-8 with TRBJ2-1, with 8 bases lining up with TRBD2. The clonotype comes from a female donor with breast cancer. Sequencing was done on a sample of tumor-infiltrating Tregs sorted from the breast tumor. The CDR3 region has the DNA TGTGCCAGCAGCCCTCCAGCGGGGGCCGATGAGCAGTTCTTC. Amino acids: CASSPPAGADEQFF. The full variable domain, its missing parts supplied by reference TRBV7-8 and TRBJ2-1, is GAGVSQSPRYKVAKRGQDVALRCDPISGHVSLFWYQQALGQGPEFLTYFQNEAQLDKSGLPSDRFFAERPEGSVSTLKIQRTQQEDSAVYLCASSPPAGADEQFFGPGTRLTVL.